The entry below describes one T cell receptor (beta chain). Its antigen is unknown. No base qualities exist here, and no much larger clone lies one base off it. The library relied on the immunoSEQ multiplex PCR assay. The hsTCRB Kit was used according to the manufacturer's protocol to amplify rearranged TCR beta chain sequences. TCRB libraries were sequenced on an Illumina MiSeq. In the source study's methods: The proprietary platform of the kit vendor was used for demultiplexing, trimming and gene mapping. Entries here come from immuneACCESS through TCRdb and include only in-frame sequences with V and J called. Some clones fail to appear in such tables; in the studies checked, an unresolved V gene covers under half of the shortfall, and the cause of the remainder is unknown. Clone size and V and J calls were adopted from that table, with D and trimming inferred from the DNA. The sample has about 75,000 clones on record, roughly 90% of them singletons. In total, the top ten clones hold 0.56% of the sample.

The record originates from a study of a mutant IDH1 vaccine in newly diagnosed glioma (dated by TCRdb to 2020 to 2022). Concerning the study at large: Eight vaccinations were administered to patients in weeks 1, 3, 5, 7, 11, 15, 19 and 23, corresponding to visits V03 through V10. Peripheral blood samples were drawn at six visits, namely V03 (baseline), V05, V07, V10, V12 and V13. Longitudinal TCRB deep sequencing was performed for approximately 24 treated patients wherever samples were available for exploratory analyses. Vaccination was initiated 4-6 weeks after radiotherapy alone, or concurrently with temozolomide cycles in the chemotherapy-containing groups. Before enrollment, patients had received standard therapy of radiotherapy alone, temozolomide alone, or radiochemotherapy with temozolomide; most received the combination. Of the approximately 30 treated patients, 62.5% were male and approximately 40% were female, and the mean age was about 40 years.

CDR1 SEHNR and CDR2 FQNEAQ are derived from the germline V gene (reference sequence). At the junction V is shortened by 5 bases and J by 6 bases, with 15 bases in between. The CDR3 sequence holds 14 residues, the cysteine and phenylalanine included. CDR3 DNA only is kept here, 42 bases in frame from base 1. The investigation overall reported the following: Across multiple MHC alleles, vaccine-induced immune responses were seen in approximately 93% of patients. According to the authors, sample limitations meant that analyses of patient blood samples could not be reproduced. Pseudoprogression appeared unrelated to alterations in the top peripheral T cell clonotypes detected by TCRB sequencing. Availability determined which PBMC samples were chosen for TCRB deep sequencing.

This specimen's time point label, per the study, means: week 5, during vaccination. Each vaccine dose, consisting of 300 ug of a 20-mer mutant IDH1 peptide in Montanide, was administered subcutaneously with topical imiquimod. Donors had newly diagnosed WHO grade 3 or 4 IDH1-mutant astrocytomas with loss of nuclear ATRX. The samples were drawn from NOA16, a multicentre, single-arm, open-label phase I trial in Germany that tested a mutant IDH1 peptide vaccine in humans for the first time. Genomic DNA for TCRB sequencing was isolated from EDTA blood with the DNeasy Blood and Tissue Kit. The rearrangement combines TRBV7-9 with TRBJ2-3; too little of a D gene remains to name it. This receptor was obtained from a woman aged 45-59 years with glioma. Sequencing was performed on PBMCs, taken from a glioma patient whose treatment included an IDH1 peptide vaccine. In nucleotides, the sequence is TGTGCCAGCAGCCAACCGCTCCGTGGGGATACGCAGTATTTT. Translated, it reads CASSQPLRGDTQYF.